Included here is one TCR beta chain sequence, with context. What this receptor recognizes is not known. No base quality values were provided; no much bigger clone lies one nucleotide off. Trimming removed 4 bases from V and 2 bases from J, leaving 12 bases between the germline ends. The CDR3 runs 14 amino acids, cysteine and phenylalanine included. Of the read, only the CDR3 DNA is kept; its 42 bases are in frame from base 1. CDR1 and CDR2 are read off the germline V gene as SGHVS and FNYEAQ. The record originates from a study of Tregs in tolerant kidney transplant recipients (dated by TCRdb to about 2019). Turning to the overall study: The study applied TCRbeta sequencing to find donor-specific regulatory T cells before combined kidney and bone marrow transplantation and then followed those same cells after transplant. General findings and caveats noted by the study authors: Expanding Tregs with activated donor B cells appeared to identify the most biologically relevant and donor-specific TCRbeta repertoire. The study was limited by small patient numbers, and the findings need validation in larger populations and under other immunosuppression protocols. Because the PCR primers were changed over time for some patients, nucleotide-level comparison could not be performed across the samples from those patients. Biological reproducibility was not directly assessed, although technical replication error appeared to be minimal. Donor-specific Treg expansion exceeded global Treg expansion in tolerant patients, suggesting antigen-driven rather than nonspecific expansion.

The transplants used related donors with nonmyeloablative bone marrow transplantation, and mixed chimerism in the human trials was transient. Thawed PBMCs were FACS-sorted into unstimulated Tregs (CD4+CD25+CD127-), CD4+ non-Tregs (CD4+CD25-), CD4 cells and CD8 cells. Patients were several combined kidney and bone marrow transplant recipients from the ITN036ST trial, and only these trial subjects had samples available. Healthy control blood was separated into PBMCs by Ficoll density gradient and cryopreserved, and patient PBMCs were collected both before and after transplant. Genomic DNA was extracted from sorted cells with the QIAGEN DNeasy Blood and Tissue Kit for TCRbeta CDR3 sequencing. High-throughput TCRbeta CDR3 sequencing, including PCR amplification with bias correction and internal controls, was performed commercially through immunoSEQ. As for the original processing: Unique productive TCRbeta sequences were defined by CDR3 nucleotide sequence when primers matched and otherwise by CDR3 amino acid sequence together with Vbeta and Jbeta genes. As a correction for sorting error, sequences shared between sorted populations at a frequency ratio of 2:1 or less were discarded, and the remaining shared sequences were assigned to the higher population. Sequences were defined as donor-reactive when expanded at least 5-fold in CFSE-low cells versus unstimulated cells and present at a frequency of at least 0.01% in CFSE-low cells. Repertoire divergence was quantified by Jensen-Shannon divergence using the top 100 TCRbeta sequences ranked by frequency. For samples with multiple sequencing runs, sorting error was corrected separately for each run before the runs were pooled. TCRdb holds this immuneACCESS table with in-frame rearrangements only. Some clones are missing; in checked studies, unresolved V genes explain under half, and the rest has no known cause. V and J calls and clone size are as listed in that table; D and trimming were resolved from the DNA. This sample has nearly 50,000 clones in its table, and approximately 89% of those were observed once. The ten largest clonotypes hold about 14% of the sample.

The clonotype was recovered from a human patient who received a combined kidney and bone marrow transplant. Some T cells present after a transplant may be cells of the graft donor. The rearranged chain carries TRBV7-6 and TRBJ2-7, with TRBD1 as a weak D call on 6 bases. The sample in question was CD8+ T cells from blood (PBMCs), obtained 12 months after the transplant. The CDR3 region has the sequence CASSSGTLTYEQYF. The nucleotides are TGTGCCAGCAGCTCTGGGACATTGACCTACGAGCAGTACTTC.